This T cell receptor beta chain was sequenced during a study of tumor-infiltrating lymphocytes in primary liver carcinoma. A constant-region primer served to make TCR beta cDNA from about 0.5 ug total RNA. Each TCR beta library was derived from three nested multiplex PCR rounds that employed slightly modified ARM-PCR. Forward primers for TRBV1-TRBV30 and a C-beta reverse primer served the first two PCR rounds, at roughly 10 cycles each. TCRdb re-derived calls from the multiplex PCR reads in MiXCR, one entry per CDR3 protein. The sample shows 310,000 or so distinct CDR3 sequences, 45% to 70% of them seen only once. In germline, CDR1 is SEHNR, CDR2 FQNEAQ (reference sequence). This CDR3 spans 13 amino acids. V lost 1 base, J lost 16 bases, and 17 bases lay in between. Germline DNA was also extracted, with blood RNA taken from unsorted whole blood. The study, taken as a whole, reports: Blood trailed tumors significantly in top-250-clone fraction (p = 0.039).

Remarks on this clonotype: Its antigen is not identified.

Sequenced: peripheral blood. The rearrangement joins TRBV7-9 to TRBJ2-1; a possible D gene is TRBD2 (5 bases). The origin of this receptor is a woman aged 25 to 39 with primary liver carcinoma and hepatitis B virus infection. The CDR3 loop reads CASSLVSVPSFFF. DNA for the CDR3: TGTGCCAGCAGCTTAGTTAGCGTCCCCAGTTTTTTCTTC.